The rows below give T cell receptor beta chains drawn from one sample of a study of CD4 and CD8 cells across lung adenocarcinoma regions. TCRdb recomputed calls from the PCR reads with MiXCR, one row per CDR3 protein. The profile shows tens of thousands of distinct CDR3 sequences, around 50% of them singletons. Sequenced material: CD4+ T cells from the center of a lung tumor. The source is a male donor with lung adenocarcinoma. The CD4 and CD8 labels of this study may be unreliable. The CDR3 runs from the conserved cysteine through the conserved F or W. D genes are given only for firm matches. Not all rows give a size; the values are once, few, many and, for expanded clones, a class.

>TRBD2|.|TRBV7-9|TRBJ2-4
CASSYWGTGEGFEGPDQEIQYF
TGTGCCAGCAGTTACTGGGGGACTGGGGAGGGGTTTGAGGGCCCGGACCAAGAGATTCAGTACTTC
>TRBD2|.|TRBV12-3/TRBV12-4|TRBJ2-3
CASSRGVETQYF
TGTGCCAGCAGTCGGGGGGTCGAGACGCAGTACTTT
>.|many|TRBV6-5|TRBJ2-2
CASSYSILGIGGTGELFF
TGTGCCAGCAGTTACTCGATTTTAGGGATTGGGGGGACCGGGGAGCTGTTTTTT
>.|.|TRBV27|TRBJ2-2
CAGKAFETVSTGTLFF
TGTGCCGGCAAGGCTTTTGAGACTGTGAGCACAGGGACGCTGTTTTTT
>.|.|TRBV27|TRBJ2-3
CASSPGRRACDQDTQYF
TGTGCCAGCAGTCCGGGCCGACGGGCCTGTGACCAAGATACGCAGTATTTT
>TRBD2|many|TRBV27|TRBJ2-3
CASRTGGRDTQYF
TGTGCCAGCAGGACGGGAGGGAGAGATACGCAGTATTTT
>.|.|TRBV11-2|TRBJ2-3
CASSWAGTDTQYF
TGTGCCAGCAGCTGGGCTGGCACAGATACGCAGTATTTT
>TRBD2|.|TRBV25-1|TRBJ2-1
CASSDSGRANYGEQFF
TGTGCCAGCAGTGACAGCGGGAGGGCTAACTACGGGGAGCAGTTTTTC
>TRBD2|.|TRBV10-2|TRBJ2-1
CASSELAGGECNDEQFF
TGCGCCAGCAGTGAATTAGCGGGGGGAGAGTGCAACGATGAGCAGTTCTTC
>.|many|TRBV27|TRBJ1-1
CASRSAVRFHTEAFF
TGTGCCAGCAGGTCCGCCGTGAGATTCCACACTGAAGCTTTCTTT
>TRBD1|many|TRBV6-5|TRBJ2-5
CASSYARGRETQYF
TGTGCCAGCAGTTACGCGAGGGGGCGAGAGACCCAGTACTTC
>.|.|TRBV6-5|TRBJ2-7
CASSSYDPGADEQYF
TGTGCCAGCAGTTCCTACGATCCGGGCGCCGACGAGCAGTACTTC
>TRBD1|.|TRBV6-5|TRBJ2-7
CASSSRTGPGSYEQYF
TGTGCCAGCAGTTCAAGGACAGGTCCTGGCTCCTACGAGCAGTACTTC
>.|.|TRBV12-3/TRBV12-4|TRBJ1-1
CASSNGGRGRTEAFF
TGTGCCAGCAGTAACGGGGGCAGGGGACGCACTGAAGCTTTCTTT
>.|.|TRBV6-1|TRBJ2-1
CASSDDWKDEQFF
TGTGCCAGCAGTGACGACTGGAAAGATGAGCAGTTCTTC
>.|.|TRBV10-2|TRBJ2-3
CASRGVGGTNTQYF
TGCGCCAGCAGGGGGGTGGGAGGGACAAATACGCAGTATTTT
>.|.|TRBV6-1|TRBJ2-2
CASRRTGTLYF
TGTGCCAGCAGGAGGACCGGTACGCTGTATTTT
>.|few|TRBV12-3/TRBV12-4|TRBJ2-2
CASSPGTGELFF
TGTGCCAGCAGCCCCGGAACCGGGGAGCTGTTTTTT
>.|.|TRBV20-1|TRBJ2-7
CSARDQWGQYEQYF
TGCAGTGCTAGAGATCAGTGGGGGCAGTACGAGCAGTACTTC
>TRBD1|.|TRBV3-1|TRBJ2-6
CASSQNFGQGLGANVLTF
TGTGCCAGCAGCCAGAATTTTGGACAGGGGCTCGGGGCCAACGTCCTGACTTTC